A selection of T cell receptor beta chains follows, all from one sample in a study of blood T cell repertoires in COVID-19. Assay: immunoSEQ multiplex PCR; the TCRdb copy retains only in-frame clones and omits some. The repertoire holds approximately 290,000 clones, with approximately 83% as singletons. The sample consisted of PBMCs or T cells enriched from blood (not recorded which). The receptors stem from a woman in her 30s who had recovered from COVID-19. Each CDR3 is given with its conserved first and last residue. A D gene is named only where the DNA matches it firmly. The size field is filled for only some rows; it gives once, few, many or a size class.

>few|TRBV6-2/TRBV6-3|NA|TRBJ1-5
CASSGTNNQPQHF
TGTGCCAGCAGTGGGACAAACAATCAGCCCCAGCATTTT
>NA|TRBV7-9|NA|TRBJ2-2
CASSPSHLSELFF
TGTGCCAGCAGCCCTTCCCACTTATCAGAGCTGTTTTTT
>NA|TRBV28|NA|TRBJ1-5
CASSYYREGGNQPQHF
TGTGCCAGCAGTTACTACAGGGAAGGGGGCAATCAGCCCCAGCATTTT
>few|TRBV6-5|NA|TRBJ1-1
CASRQGGEPNTEAFF
TGTGCCAGCAGGCAGGGTGGGGAACCGAACACTGAAGCTTTCTTT
>NA|TRBV5-1|NA|TRBJ1-2
CASRAGTNYGYTF
TGCGCCAGCAGGGCCGGGACTAACTATGGCTACACCTTC
>NA|TRBV28|NA|TRBJ1-2
CASRAGGYGYTF
TGTGCCAGCAGGGCGGGGGGCTATGGCTACACCTTC
>NA|TRBV10-2|TRBD1|TRBJ1-4
CASRLTGGVSNEKLFF
TGCGCCAGCAGGTTGACAGGGGGCGTAAGTAATGAAAAACTGTTTTTT
>NA|TRBV6-4|TRBD2|TRBJ2-1
CASSEGTSGGNEQFF
TGTGCCAGCAGTGAGGGGACTAGCGGGGGGAATGAGCAGTTCTTC
>NA|TRBV10-3|TRBD1|TRBJ1-2
CAISEGQGVDRYGYTF
TGTGCCATCAGTGAGGGACAGGGGGTTGATCGGTATGGCTACACCTTC
>NA|TRBV12-3/TRBV12-4|NA|TRBJ1-4
CASSLAGKLFF
TGTGCCAGCAGTTTGGCAGGAAAACTGTTTTTT
>NA|TRBV19|NA|TRBJ1-6
CASSITNPGGDSPLHF
TGTGCCAGTAGTATCACCAATCCCGGGGGTGATTCACCCCTCCACTTT
>NA|TRBV28|TRBD1|TRBJ1-4
CASSSGGGTGAEKLFF
TGTGCCAGCAGTTCGGGGGGCGGGACAGGGGCGGAAAAACTGTTTTTT